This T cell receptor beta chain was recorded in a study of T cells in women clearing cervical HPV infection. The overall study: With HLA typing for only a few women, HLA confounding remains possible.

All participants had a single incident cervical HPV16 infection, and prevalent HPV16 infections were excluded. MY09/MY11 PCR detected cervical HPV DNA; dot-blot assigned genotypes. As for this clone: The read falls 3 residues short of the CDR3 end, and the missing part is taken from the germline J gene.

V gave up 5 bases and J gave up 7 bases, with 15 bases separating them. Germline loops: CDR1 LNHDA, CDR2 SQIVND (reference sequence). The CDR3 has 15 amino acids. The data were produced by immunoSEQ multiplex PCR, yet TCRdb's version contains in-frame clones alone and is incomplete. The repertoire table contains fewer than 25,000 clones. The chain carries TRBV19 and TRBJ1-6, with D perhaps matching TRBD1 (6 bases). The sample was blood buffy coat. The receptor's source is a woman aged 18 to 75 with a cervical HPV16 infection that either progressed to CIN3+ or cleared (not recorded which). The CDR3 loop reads CASSPAGGRNSPLHF. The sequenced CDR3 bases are TGTGCCAGTAGTCCCGCCGGGGGGCGAAATTCACCC.